This T cell receptor beta chain was sequenced for a study of vaccination and CD4 T cells after COVID-19. Cultured CD4+ T cell DNA was sequenced using the Oncomine TCR Beta short-read assay. TCRdb analysed the PCR reads with MiXCR anew, one entry per CDR3 protein. Altogether over 10,000 distinct CDR3 sequences are present, about 72% being singletons, with the ten largest covering more than 20%. Points on this clonotype: Antigen specificity is unknown.

Treatment indicated: roughly ten-day PBMC culture with coronavirus spike peptide pools or control peptides (ViraFEST assay). Germline V gene data show CDR1 as DFQATT and CDR2 as SNEGSKA (reference sequence). The CDR3 is made up of 16 amino acids. V lost 5 bases and J lost 5; bases outside the gene matches: 12. The clonotype originates from a human donor who had recovered from COVID-19. The chain uses TRBV20-1 and TRBJ2-5; 12 nucleotides match TRBD1. Sequencing was done on a sample of CD4+ T cells from blood, cultured in vitro. In DNA form, the CDR3 reads TGCAGTGCTCCGGGGTACGGGACAGGGGGCTCGGAGACCCAGTACTTC. Translation: CSAPGYGTGGSETQYF.